These T cell receptor beta chains were read from a single sample in a study of T-cell memory formation after mild COVID-19. TCRdb re-called the 5' RACE reads through MiXCR, storing one row per CDR3 protein. The sample contains some 260,000 distinct CDR3 sequences, 16% of which appear only once. The sample comprised PBMCs or a T cell subset sorted from them (not recorded which). The receptors were gathered from a man aged 18 to 35 who had mild COVID-19 (a few samples of this study predate the infection). Cell type and time point are not known. The CDR3 runs from the conserved cysteine through the conserved F or W. The D gene is left open where the match is weak. For some rows the clone size is stated as once, few or many, or as a class when expanded; others skip it.

size: -
J: TRBJ1-4
D: TRBD1
V: TRBV5-1
DNA: TGCGCCAGCAGCTTGGTGGGGACAGTCGATGAAAAACTGTTTTTT
CDR3: CASSLVGTVDEKLFF

size: -
J: TRBJ1-4
D: TRBD1
V: TRBV24-1
DNA: TGTGACACCAGTGAAACAGGGGATTTGGATGAAAAACTGTTTTTT
CDR3: CDTSETGDLDEKLFF

size: -
J: TRBJ2-2
D: -
V: TRBV5-1
DNA: TGCGCCAGCAGCGAAGGGAACACCGGGGAGCTGTTTTTT
CDR3: CASSEGNTGELFF

size: many
J: TRBJ2-1
D: TRBD1
V: TRBV24-1
DNA: TGTGCCACCAGTGATTTAGGCAGGGGGAATGAGCAGTTCTTC
CDR3: CATSDLGRGNEQFF

size: few
J: TRBJ1-5
D: -
V: TRBV9
DNA: TGTGCCAGCAGCCCAGGACTGACGAATCAGCCCCAGCATTTT
CDR3: CASSPGLTNQPQHF

size: many
J: TRBJ2-6
D: -
V: TRBV5-1
DNA: TGCGCCAGCAGCTTCGGGTCCTCTGGGGCCAACGTCCTGACTTTC
CDR3: CASSFGSSGANVLTF

size: many
J: TRBJ1-2
D: -
V: TRBV5-6
DNA: TGTGCCAGCAGCTTAGGTGGCGGCTATGGCTACACCTTC
CDR3: CASSLGGGYGYTF

size: -
J: TRBJ2-2
D: TRBD2
V: TRBV6-5
DNA: TGTGCCAGCAGACACGTTGGGGGGGTTTTGAACACCGGGGAGCTGTTTTTT
CDR3: CASRHVGGVLNTGELFF

size: few
J: TRBJ1-1
D: TRBD1
V: TRBV5-5
DNA: TGTGCCAGCAGCGTTCGACAGGGGCGAATGAACACTGAAGCTTTCTTT
CDR3: CASSVRQGRMNTEAFF

size: few
J: TRBJ2-3
D: -
V: TRBV10-2
DNA: TGCGCCAGCAGCGCTTTCATCTGGGTAGGCACAGATACGCAGTATTTT
CDR3: CASSAFIWVGTDTQYF

size: few
J: TRBJ2-1
D: TRBD1
V: TRBV5-5
DNA: TGTGCCAGCAGGGCGGGACAGGGGTTTGAAGAGCAGTTCTTC
CDR3: CASRAGQGFEEQFF

size: -
J: TRBJ2-1
D: -
V: TRBV7-9
DNA: TGTGCCAGCAGCCCCTGGAATGAGCAGTTCTTC
CDR3: CASSPWNEQFF

size: many
J: TRBJ2-1
D: -
V: TRBV11-2
DNA: TGTGCCAGCAGCTTAGGCGGGACCCCTTACAATGAGCAGTTCTTC
CDR3: CASSLGGTPYNEQFF

size: few
J: TRBJ2-1
D: TRBD1
V: TRBV5-1
DNA: TGCGCCAGCAGCTTGCAAGGACAGGGGCCCGGTGAGCAGTTCTTC
CDR3: CASSLQGQGPGEQFF

size: few
J: TRBJ2-4
D: TRBD2
V: TRBV4-1
DNA: TGCGCCAGCAGACCCCGCACGGACGGGACTAGTGAGAGAAACATTCAGTACTTC
CDR3: CASRPRTDGTSERNIQYF

size: -
J: TRBJ2-3
D: TRBD2
V: TRBV3-1
DNA: TGTGCCAGCAGGCGGGGGGGCCCGACAGATACGCAGTATTTT
CDR3: CASRRGGPTDTQYF

size: few
J: TRBJ2-1
D: -
V: TRBV5-1
DNA: TGCGCCAGCAGCTTCCCAGTCTACAATGAGCAGTTCTTC
CDR3: CASSFPVYNEQFF

size: few
J: TRBJ1-2
D: -
V: TRBV5-6
DNA: TGTGCCAGCAGCTCCAAGGGTCCGGCCTATGGCTACACCTTC
CDR3: CASSSKGPAYGYTF

size: few
J: TRBJ1-3
D: TRBD1
V: TRBV7-2
DNA: TGTGCCAGCAGTGACAGGGTGGCCATATATTTT
CDR3: CASSDRVAIYF

size: -
J: TRBJ1-4
D: -
V: TRBV7-2
DNA: TGTGCCAGCAGCCCAGGCATAGGACTGTTTTTT
CDR3: CASSPGIGLFF

size: -
J: TRBJ2-7
D: TRBD1
V: TRBV5-5
DNA: TGTGCCAGCAGCTCCAGGGGGCCGAGCTCCTACGAGCAGTACTTC
CDR3: CASSSRGPSSYEQYF

size: -
J: TRBJ1-1
D: -
V: TRBV7-9
DNA: TGTGCCAGCAGCCGCTCCGGGGGGGCGCAGGGCACTGAAGCTTTCTTT
CDR3: CASSRSGGAQGTEAFF

size: many
J: TRBJ2-3
D: TRBD2
V: TRBV7-2
DNA: TGTGCCAGCAGCTTACGGGGGGGCCTCGCAGATACGCAGTATTTT
CDR3: CASSLRGGLADTQYF

size: many
J: TRBJ2-2
D: -
V: TRBV6-5
DNA: TGTGCCAGCAGTTATGGCGGGGAGAACACCGGGGAGCTGTTTTTT
CDR3: CASSYGGENTGELFF

size: -
J: TRBJ1-3
D: -
V: TRBV7-6
DNA: TGTGCCAGCAGCTTGGGGGTGACTGGAAACACCATATATTTT
CDR3: CASSLGVTGNTIYF

size: few
J: TRBJ1-4
D: TRBD1
V: TRBV20-1
DNA: TGCAGTGCTAAGCAGGGGGGTACTGAAAAACTGTTTTTT
CDR3: CSAKQGGTEKLFF

size: few
J: TRBJ2-7
D: -
V: TRBV6-5
DNA: TGTGCCAGCAGTTACTCGATTCAGGGGTCCTACGAGCAGTACTTC
CDR3: CASSYSIQGSYEQYF

size: -
J: TRBJ2-2
D: TRBD2
V: TRBV5-1
DNA: TGCGCCAGCAGCTTGCGGGCCGGGGGGGTCGCCGGGGAGCTGTTTTTT
CDR3: CASSLRAGGVAGELFF

size: few
J: TRBJ2-6
D: -
V: TRBV7-6
DNA: TGTGCCAGCAGCTTAGTCGGGTGGAGCTCTGGGGCCAACGTCCTGACTTTC
CDR3: CASSLVGWSSGANVLTF

size: -
J: TRBJ1-1
D: -
V: TRBV7-9
DNA: TGTGCCAGCAGCTTAGGAGACCTTGGAGGCACTGAAGCTTTCTTT
CDR3: CASSLGDLGGTEAFF

size: few
J: TRBJ2-1
D: -
V: TRBV4-3
DNA: TGCGCCAGCAGCCCAGTTGGTGGGCCCGTAAATGAGCAGTTCTTC
CDR3: CASSPVGGPVNEQFF

size: few
J: TRBJ2-6
D: -
V: TRBV29-1
DNA: TGCAGCGTTGAAGACATCTCTGGGGCCAACGTCCTGACTTTC
CDR3: CSVEDISGANVLTF

size: -
J: TRBJ2-3
D: -
V: TRBV20-1
DNA: TGCAGTGCCCAAGCCTTTGGGGTTGCAGATACGCAGTATTTT
CDR3: CSAQAFGVADTQYF

size: few
J: TRBJ2-1
D: -
V: TRBV7-3
DNA: TGTGCCAGCAGCTCATCGTTAGGCTCCTACAATGAGCAGTTCTTC
CDR3: CASSSSLGSYNEQFF

size: few
J: TRBJ2-6
D: TRBD2
V: TRBV6-6
DNA: TGTGCCAGCATCCACGGGGGGAGGGCCAACGTCCTGACTTTC
CDR3: CASIHGGRANVLTF

size: many
J: TRBJ2-1
D: -
V: TRBV29-1
DNA: TGCAGCGTTGAAGGGGCAGCTACTTGGCCCTACAATGAGCAGTTCTTC
CDR3: CSVEGAATWPYNEQFF

size: few
J: TRBJ2-2
D: TRBD2
V: TRBV20-1
DNA: TGCAGCTTCCTAGCGGGGAAGAACACCGGGGAGCTGTTTTTT
CDR3: CSFLAGKNTGELFF

size: -
J: TRBJ2-2
D: TRBD1
V: TRBV5-1
DNA: TGCGCCAGCCACTGGGGGACAGGGAAGGCCGGGGAGCTGTTTTTT
CDR3: CASHWGTGKAGELFF

size: -
J: TRBJ2-5
D: -
V: TRBV7-2
DNA: TGTGCCAGCAGCTTAGATGGGGGACGCGAGACCCAGTACTTC
CDR3: CASSLDGGRETQYF

size: -
J: TRBJ1-1
D: -
V: TRBV18
DNA: TGTGCCAGCTCACCGACCCAGGGGAACACTGAAGCTTTCTTT
CDR3: CASSPTQGNTEAFF

size: -
J: TRBJ1-2
D: -
V: TRBV4-3
DNA: TGCGCCAGCAGCCGTTACAGGGATGGCGACTATGGCTACACCTTC
CDR3: CASSRYRDGDYGYTF

size: few
J: TRBJ2-1
D: TRBD2
V: TRBV4-2
DNA: TGTGCCAGCAGCCTCCGGGTAGCGGGCGGGGGGGAAAATGAGCAGTTCTTC
CDR3: CASSLRVAGGGENEQFF

size: -
J: TRBJ2-5
D: -
V: TRBV20-1
DNA: TGCAGTGCTAAGTCTGCGGACCAAGAGACCCAGTACTTC
CDR3: CSAKSADQETQYF

size: few
J: TRBJ2-2
D: -
V: TRBV11-2
DNA: TGTGCCAGCAGCTTCGGTGGGGCAGTGAACACCGGGGAGCTGTTTTTT
CDR3: CASSFGGAVNTGELFF

size: few
J: TRBJ2-7
D: -
V: TRBV7-6
DNA: TGTGCCAGCAGCCAAGACTTACATAGCTCCTACGAGCAGTACTTC
CDR3: CASSQDLHSSYEQYF

size: -
J: TRBJ2-3
D: -
V: TRBV18
DNA: TGTGCCAGCTCACCATGGCAGAGCACAGATACGCAGTATTTT
CDR3: CASSPWQSTDTQYF

size: few
J: TRBJ1-5
D: -
V: TRBV6-2/TRBV6-3
DNA: TGTGCCAGCAGTTACAGGAAAAGGGGTTGGAATCAGCCCCAGCATTTT
CDR3: CASSYRKRGWNQPQHF

size: few
J: TRBJ1-5
D: -
V: TRBV7-2
DNA: TGTGCCAGCAGCCCACAGGGCGCTCACCAGCCCCAGCATTTT
CDR3: CASSPQGAHQPQHF

size: many
J: TRBJ2-5
D: -
V: TRBV4-1
DNA: TGCGCCAGCAGCCAAGATCCGGCTTTGGGAGAGACCCAGTACTTC
CDR3: CASSQDPALGETQYF

size: -
J: TRBJ1-4
D: TRBD1
V: TRBV5-1
DNA: TGCGCCAGCAGCCCACGACAGGGAGTCTCGACTAATGAAAAACTGTTTTTT
CDR3: CASSPRQGVSTNEKLFF

size: few
J: TRBJ2-7
D: -
V: TRBV30
DNA: TGTGCCTGGAGTATACAGCGCCCCTACGAGCAGTACTTC
CDR3: CAWSIQRPYEQYF

size: few
J: TRBJ2-5
D: -
V: TRBV20-1
DNA: TGCAGTGCTAGTCGGGAATCGACGGCAGAGACCCAGTACTTC
CDR3: CSASRESTAETQYF